The next 3 T cell receptor beta chains were all read from a single sample in a study of T-cell memory formation after mild COVID-19. TCRdb called the 5' RACE reads again in MiXCR, with one record for every CDR3 protein. The data hold under 200,000 distinct CDR3 sequences, with approximately 13% observed a single time. Material for sequencing was PBMCs or a T cell subset sorted from them (not recorded which). The receptors were sampled from a young man who had mild COVID-19 (a few samples of this study predate the infection). Cell type and time point are not known.

In this sample, this clonotype turned up a few times. The CDR3 region is CASSPGAGEKLFF. CDR3 DNA: TGTGCCAGCAGCCCAGGGGCTGGTGAAAAACTGTTTTTT. V and J are TRBV7-9 and TRBJ1-4, with a possible D match to TRBD1 (6 bases). The CDR3 length is 13 residues. The V gene's germline CDR1 is SEHNR and CDR2 FQNEAQ (reference sequence). V lost 5 bases and J lost 7, with 11 bases in between.

The table lists this clonotype with a few counts. The CDR3 DNA sequence: TGCGCCAGCAGCTTGGCCGGGGAGGGCTTTGGCTACACCTTC. Amino acids: CASSLAGEGFGYTF. The gene calls are TRBV5-1 and TRBJ1-2; D is undetermined. Germline CDR1 SGHRS, CDR2 YFSETQ. The CDR3 runs to 14 residues. Trimming took 0 bases from V and 7 from J, leaving 13 bases between them. Full variable domain (rest looked up from reference TRBV5-1 and TRBJ1-2): KAGVTQTPRYLIKTRGQQVTLSCSPISGHRSVSWYQQTPGQGLQFLFEYFSETQRNKGNFPGRFSGRQFSNSRSEMNVSTLELGDSALYLCASSLAGEGFGYTFGSGTRLTVV.

Notes on this clonotype: The CDR3 end shows no conserved phenylalanine or tryptophan, and so a read error is likely. It is unclear where the CDR3 begins or ends on the DNA, so no DNA is shown, and the CDR3 is as TCRdb lists it. The V gene is TRBV6-1, the J gene TRBJ1-2. Counting both end residues, the CDR3 totals 13 amino acids. CDR1 is MNHNS, CDR2 SASEGT, per germline. The CDR3: CASSEALYLNLRL.